These T cell receptor beta chains were read from a single sample in a study of shared clonotypes between healthy human individuals. Method: immunoSEQ multiplex PCR; TCRdb's copy keeps in-frame clones and lacks some. In the table there are 2,100,000 or so clones, roughly 95% of which are singletons. The sequenced material came from naive CD4+ T cells sorted from blood. These receptors all stem from a man between 18 and 35 years old in good health. CDR3s include the opening cysteine and the closing phenylalanine or tryptophan. The order of the fields is D gene, clone size, V gene, J gene, CDR3 DNA, CDR3 protein. A D gene is named only where the DNA matches it firmly. Rows give clone size only sometimes, using once, few, many, or a class for an expanded clone.

d_gene: NA
abundance: few
v_gene: TRBV10-2
j_gene: TRBJ1-6
CDR3nt: TGCGCCAGCAGTGAGCCTCTCGTACCCCTCCACTTT
CDR3aa: CASSEPLVPLHF

d_gene: TRBD1
abundance: NA
v_gene: TRBV2
j_gene: TRBJ1-6
CDR3nt: TGTGCCAGCAGGAGGACAGGGTCGGGATCACCCCTCCACTTT
CDR3aa: CASRRTGSGSPLHF

d_gene: TRBD1
abundance: once
v_gene: TRBV27
j_gene: TRBJ1-6
CDR3nt: TGTGCCAGCAGTTCCGCCGTGGACAGGGTCTTTTCACCCCTCCACTTT
CDR3aa: CASSSAVDRVFSPLHF

d_gene: NA
abundance: NA
v_gene: TRBV25-1
j_gene: TRBJ1-1
CDR3nt: TGTGCCAGCAGTGATGTGATGAACACTGAAGCTTTCTTT
CDR3aa: CASSDVMNTEAFF

d_gene: NA
abundance: NA
v_gene: TRBV4-1
j_gene: TRBJ1-5
CDR3nt: TGCGCCAGCAGCCAAGATGCAGGGGTGAACCAGCCCCAGCATTTT
CDR3aa: CASSQDAGVNQPQHF

d_gene: NA
abundance: NA
v_gene: TRBV2
j_gene: TRBJ2-7
CDR3nt: TGTGCCAGCAGCCCCCGGACTCGAGCATCCTACGAGCAGTACTTC
CDR3aa: CASSPRTRASYEQYF

d_gene: NA
abundance: NA
v_gene: TRBV6-6
j_gene: TRBJ2-2
CDR3nt: TGTGCCAGCACAATCCTAGGCGGCCAAGGGGAGCTGTTTTTT
CDR3aa: CASTILGGQGELFF

d_gene: NA
abundance: NA
v_gene: TRBV4-1
j_gene: TRBJ2-7
CDR3nt: TGCGCCAGCAGCCAAGGCGGGACAGCTTCTTACGAGCAGTACTTC
CDR3aa: CASSQGGTASYEQYF

d_gene: NA
abundance: NA
v_gene: TRBV7-9
j_gene: TRBJ2-6
CDR3nt: TGTGCCAGCAGCTTGGGTCTCTCTGGGGCCAACGTCCTGACTTTC
CDR3aa: CASSLGLSGANVLTF

d_gene: NA
abundance: NA
v_gene: TRBV19
j_gene: TRBJ1-1
CDR3nt: TGTGCCAGTAGCGGGGCGGGAGGGAGTATCTGGGCTGAAGCTTTCTTT
CDR3aa: CASSGAGGSIWAEAFF

d_gene: TRBD2
abundance: NA
v_gene: TRBV7-3
j_gene: TRBJ2-3
CDR3nt: TGTGCCAGCAGCCCCCAGCGGGGGGGAACAGATACGCAGTATTTT
CDR3aa: CASSPQRGGTDTQYF

d_gene: NA
abundance: NA
v_gene: TRBV5-1
j_gene: TRBJ1-6
CDR3nt: TGCGCCAGCAGCCCCGGGACACAGGGTAATTCACCCCTCCACTTT
CDR3aa: CASSPGTQGNSPLHF

d_gene: NA
abundance: NA
v_gene: TRBV7-9
j_gene: TRBJ2-3
CDR3nt: TGTGCCAGCAGCCCACGACTAGCAGGGGCAGATACGCAGTATTTT
CDR3aa: CASSPRLAGADTQYF

d_gene: NA
abundance: few
v_gene: TRBV23-1
j_gene: TRBJ1-3
CDR3nt: TGCGCCAGCAGTCAGGCAGGGCCGGTATCTGGAAACACCATATATTTT
CDR3aa: CASSQAGPVSGNTIYF

d_gene: NA
abundance: once
v_gene: TRBV6-1
j_gene: TRBJ1-5
CDR3nt: TGTGCCAGCAGTGAAGCGCACGGGTTCACGCGAGGCAATCAGCCCCAGCATTTT
CDR3aa: CASSEAHGFTRGNQPQHF

d_gene: NA
abundance: NA
v_gene: TRBV4-3
j_gene: TRBJ2-2
CDR3nt: TGCGCCAGCAGCCCCCGGGACACCGGGGAGCTGTTTTTT
CDR3aa: CASSPRDTGELFF

d_gene: NA
abundance: NA
v_gene: TRBV5-1
j_gene: TRBJ1-1
CDR3nt: TGCGCCAGCAGCTTGAAGATTAGCGGCACTGAAGCTTTCTTT
CDR3aa: CASSLKISGTEAFF

d_gene: NA
abundance: NA
v_gene: TRBV20-1
j_gene: TRBJ2-5
CDR3nt: TGCAGTGCTCTATGGGGGGAGACCCAGTACTTC
CDR3aa: CSALWGETQYF

d_gene: TRBD2
abundance: NA
v_gene: TRBV7-2
j_gene: TRBJ2-2
CDR3nt: TGTGCCAGCAGCTGGAGGGAGGGGTCCGGGGAGCTGTTTTTT
CDR3aa: CASSWREGSGELFF

d_gene: NA
abundance: NA
v_gene: TRBV29-1
j_gene: TRBJ1-1
CDR3nt: TGCAGCGGGGAACGGGCGAACACTGAAGCTTTCTTT
CDR3aa: CSGERANTEAFF

d_gene: NA
abundance: NA
v_gene: TRBV2
j_gene: TRBJ1-3
CDR3nt: TGTGCCAGCAGTGAGGAGGGGAACGGATGGGGAAACACCATATATTTT
CDR3aa: CASSEEGNGWGNTIYF

d_gene: NA
abundance: NA
v_gene: TRBV18
j_gene: TRBJ2-5
CDR3nt: TGTGCCAGCTCACCTGCCGGGAACCAAGGAGAGACCCAGTACTTC
CDR3aa: CASSPAGNQGETQYF

d_gene: NA
abundance: NA
v_gene: TRBV29-1
j_gene: TRBJ2-7
CDR3nt: TGCAGCGTTGTTGGACGGGCGCCCCTCGAGCAGTACTTC
CDR3aa: CSVVGRAPLEQYF

d_gene: TRBD1
abundance: NA
v_gene: TRBV25-1
j_gene: TRBJ1-5
CDR3nt: TGTGCCAGCAGTCCTGCATCAGGGGGCACTCAGCCCCAGCATTTT
CDR3aa: CASSPASGGTQPQHF

d_gene: TRBD2
abundance: NA
v_gene: TRBV4-2
j_gene: TRBJ2-2
CDR3nt: TGTGCCAGCAGCCGCCTCGGGGGGGCAGAGAACACCGGGGAGCTGTTTTTT
CDR3aa: CASSRLGGAENTGELFF

d_gene: NA
abundance: NA
v_gene: TRBV7-3
j_gene: TRBJ2-1
CDR3nt: TGTGCCAGCAGCTTAGACCCCAACGGGGGTGAGCAGTTCTTC
CDR3aa: CASSLDPNGGEQFF

d_gene: NA
abundance: NA
v_gene: TRBV11-2
j_gene: TRBJ1-3
CDR3nt: TGTGCCAGCAGCATGGGACACCGAGACACCATATATTTT
CDR3aa: CASSMGHRDTIYF